One sample yielded the 4 T cell receptor beta chains listed below, sequenced in a study of T cells expressing NK-cell markers (dated by TCRdb to the early 2020s). The receptor library was made with 5' RACE. Sequencing was carried out with an Illumina HiSeq 2000. Once TCRdb had reprocessed the reads, it stored one entry per CDR3 protein sequence and supplied no DNA. The sample's clone listing holds about 390,000 distinct CDR3 sequences. The ten biggest clones cover about 11% of the sample. Specimen: blood T cells: a sorted CD56 or NKG2C T cell subset, CD4+ or CD8+ T cells, or bulk PBMC T cells (not recorded which). The receptors stem from a woman between 50 and 59 years old in good health. Donor details come from another sample of the same person, matched by shared clones.

J is TRBJ2-1 and V is TRBV7-6; TCRdb indicates TRBD2, and absent DNA this call remains unverified. The V gene's germline CDR1 is SGHVS and CDR2 FNYEAQ. This CDR3 region has 14 residues. The chain's CDR3 is CASSSIRGLNEQFF.

The V gene is TRBV5-1, the J gene TRBJ2-1; with no DNA, the TCRdb D assignment of TRBD2 cannot be verified. The CDR3 runs to 16 residues. CDR1 and CDR2 (germline): SGHRS, YFSETQ. CDR3 protein: CASSLGGGLAHNEQFF.

The chain recombines TRBV7-8 with TRBJ2-7; TCRdb's assignment of TRBD1 cannot be checked, as there is no DNA. CDR3 length: 11 residues. Germline loops: CDR1 SGHVS, CDR2 FQNEAQ. CDR3 residues: CASSEGGEQYF.

The chain carries TRBV14 and TRBJ1-2; TCRdb indicates TRBD1, and absent DNA this call remains unverified. This CDR3 region has 15 residues. The V gene's germline CDR1 is SGHDN and CDR2 FVKESK. CDR3 protein: CASSSRQASNYGYTF.